This TCR beta chain was documented in a study of T-cell reconstitution after alpha-beta-depleted transplantation in children. On this clonotype itself: The antigen is not known.

The germline V gene has CDR1 DFQATT and CDR2 SNEGSKA (reference sequence). V shed 6 bases, J shed 9 bases, and the junction held 11 bases outside the gene matches. There are 14 residues in the CDR3. During its preparation, the TCRbeta library received unique molecular identifiers. TCRdb passed the PCR reads through MiXCR, listing each CDR3 protein once. Seen here are over 85,000 distinct CDR3 sequences, roughly 7.6% observed once, and the top ten hold about a sixth. Study results and caveats: The high TCRbeta diversity at day 60 in some patients came from surviving recipient T cells and thymic progenitors. Counts and diversity of T cells one year after transplant came mostly from newly produced T cells. Several hundred rapidly expanded clones from non-depleted graft cells reportedly supplied alpha-beta T cells about two months post-transplant.

The chain joins TRBV20-1 to TRBJ2-4; 10 positions agree with TRBD2. The sample in question was PBMCs, obtained before TCRalphabeta/CD19-depleted stem cell transplant. The sequence derives from a boy aged 2 to 9 with acute lymphoblastic leukemia, due to receive a stem cell transplant. This CDR3 is CSAYRLAGSGIQYF. CDR3 DNA sequence: TGCAGTGCCTACCGACTAGCGGGTTCAGGCATTCAGTACTTC.